Below, one T cell receptor beta chain is given with its context. CDR1 is SGHRS and CDR2 is YFSETQ in the germline V gene. The CDR3 totals 15 residues. Trimming left V 0 bases short and J 2 bases short, with 12 bases between. This sample stems from a study of blood T cell repertoires in COVID-19. Background on the study: Samples taken during acute and convalescent COVID-19 were collected in the United States, Italy and Spain.

This table comes from immunoSEQ multiplex PCR, and its TCRdb copy is limited to in-frame clones, with some not included. In the table there are 300,000 to 400,000 clones, around 91% of which are singletons. The source material was peripheral blood. The sequence came from a woman between 18 and 29 years old who had recovered from COVID-19. This chain connects TRBV5-1 to TRBJ2-7; D unresolved. The CDR3 sequence: CASSLGPGFTYEQYV. CDR3 bases: TGCGCCAGCAGCTTGGGTCCAGGTTTTACCTACGAGCAGTACGTC.